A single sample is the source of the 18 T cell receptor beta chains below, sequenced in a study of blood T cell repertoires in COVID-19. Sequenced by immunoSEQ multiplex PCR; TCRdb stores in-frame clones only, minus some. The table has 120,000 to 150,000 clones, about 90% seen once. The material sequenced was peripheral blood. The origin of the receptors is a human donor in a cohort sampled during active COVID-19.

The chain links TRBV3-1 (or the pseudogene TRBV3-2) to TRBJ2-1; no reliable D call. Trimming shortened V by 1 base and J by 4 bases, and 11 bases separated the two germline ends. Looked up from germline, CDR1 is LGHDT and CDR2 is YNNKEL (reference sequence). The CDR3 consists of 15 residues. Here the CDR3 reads CASSQVVQAYNEQFF. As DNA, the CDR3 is TGTGCCAGCAGCCAAGTAGTTCAGGCTTACAATGAGCAGTTCTTC.

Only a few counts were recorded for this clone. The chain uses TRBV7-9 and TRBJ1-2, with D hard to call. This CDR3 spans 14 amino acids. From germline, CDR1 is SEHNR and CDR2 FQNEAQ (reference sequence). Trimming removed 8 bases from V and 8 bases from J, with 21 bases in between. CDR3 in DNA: TGTGCCAGCGCTCTACCCGGAAACCCCGGGGGCTACACCTTC. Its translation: CASALPGNPGGYTF.

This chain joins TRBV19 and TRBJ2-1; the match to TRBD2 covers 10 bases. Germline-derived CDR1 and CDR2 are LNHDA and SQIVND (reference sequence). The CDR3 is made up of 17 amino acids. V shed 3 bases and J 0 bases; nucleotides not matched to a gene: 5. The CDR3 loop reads CASSMGTSASSYNEQFF. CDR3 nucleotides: TGTGCCAGTAGTATGGGGACTAGCGCAAGCTCCTACAATGAGCAGTTCTTC.

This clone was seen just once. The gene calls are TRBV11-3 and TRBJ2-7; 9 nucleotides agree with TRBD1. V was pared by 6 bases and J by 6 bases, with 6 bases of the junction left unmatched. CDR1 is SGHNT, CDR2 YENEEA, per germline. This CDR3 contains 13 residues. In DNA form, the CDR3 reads TGTGCCAGCAGTCGGGACAGGGTTTCCGAGCAGTACTTC. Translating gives CASSRDRVSEQYF.

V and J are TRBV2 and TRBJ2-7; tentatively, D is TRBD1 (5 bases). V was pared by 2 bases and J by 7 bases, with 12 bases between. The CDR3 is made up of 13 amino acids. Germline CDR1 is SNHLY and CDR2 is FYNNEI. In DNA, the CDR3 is TGTGCCAGCAGTGAATGGCAGGGAAATGAGCAGTACTTC. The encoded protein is CASSEWQGNEQYF.

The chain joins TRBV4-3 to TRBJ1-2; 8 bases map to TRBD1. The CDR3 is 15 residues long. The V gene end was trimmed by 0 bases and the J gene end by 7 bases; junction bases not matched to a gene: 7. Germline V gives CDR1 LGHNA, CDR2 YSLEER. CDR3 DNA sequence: TGCGCCAGCAGCCAAGAAGGACAGGGCCTTCTTGGCTACACCTTC. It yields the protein CASSQEGQGLLGYTF.

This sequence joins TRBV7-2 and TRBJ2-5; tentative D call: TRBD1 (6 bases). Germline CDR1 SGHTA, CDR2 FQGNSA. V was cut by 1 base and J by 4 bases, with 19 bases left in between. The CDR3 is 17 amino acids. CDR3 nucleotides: TGTGCCAGCAGCTTAGGGCCGGGTAGGGGGTACGGAGAGACCCAGTACTTC. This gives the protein CASSLGPGRGYGETQYF.

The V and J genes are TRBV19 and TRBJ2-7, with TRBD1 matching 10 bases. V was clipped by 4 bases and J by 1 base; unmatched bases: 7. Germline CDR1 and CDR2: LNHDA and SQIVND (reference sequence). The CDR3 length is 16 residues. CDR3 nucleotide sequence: TGTGCCAGTAGTACCGGCGGACAGGGGGGTTCCTACGAGCAGTACTTC. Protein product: CASSTGGQGGSYEQYF.

CDR3 nucleotides: TGTGCCAGCAGCTTATTTTCCGGGGACAGGGGGCTGGTAGATACGCAGTATTTT. This encodes CASSLFSGDRGLVDTQYF. The chain combines TRBV7-6 with TRBJ2-3; 12 bases line up with TRBD1. Trimming at V came to 2 bases and at J to 5 bases, leaving 11 bases not matched to a gene. The CDR3 extends over 18 amino acids. Germline CDR1 and CDR2: SGHVS and FNYEAQ.

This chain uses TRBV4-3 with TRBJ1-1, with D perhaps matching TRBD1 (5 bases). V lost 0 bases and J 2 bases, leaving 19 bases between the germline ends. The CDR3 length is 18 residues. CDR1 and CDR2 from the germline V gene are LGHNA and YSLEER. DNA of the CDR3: TGCGCCAGCAGCCAAGATCTGTACGGGGACGGGGGTAACACTGAAGCTTTCTTT. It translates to CASSQDLYGDGGNTEAFF.

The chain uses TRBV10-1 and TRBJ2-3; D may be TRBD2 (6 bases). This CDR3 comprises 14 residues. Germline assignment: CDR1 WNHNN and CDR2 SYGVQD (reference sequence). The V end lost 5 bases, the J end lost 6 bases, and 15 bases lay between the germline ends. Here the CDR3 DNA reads TGCGCCAGCAGTAAGACTAGTGGGGCGGATACGCAGTATTTT. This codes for CASSKTSGADTQYF.

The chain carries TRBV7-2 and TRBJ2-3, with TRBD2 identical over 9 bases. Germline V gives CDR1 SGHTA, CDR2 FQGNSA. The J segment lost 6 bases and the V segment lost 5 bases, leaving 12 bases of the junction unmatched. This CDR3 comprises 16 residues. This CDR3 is CASSISGRGVGDTQYF. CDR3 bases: TGTGCCAGCAGCATTAGCGGGAGAGGTGTGGGGGATACGCAGTATTTT.

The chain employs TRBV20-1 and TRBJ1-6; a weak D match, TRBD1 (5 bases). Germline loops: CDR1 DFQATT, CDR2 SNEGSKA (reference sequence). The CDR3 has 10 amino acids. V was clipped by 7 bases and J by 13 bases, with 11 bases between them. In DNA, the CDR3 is TGCAGTGTTAGGGGAGGCCCCCTCCACTTT. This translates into CSVRGGPLHF.

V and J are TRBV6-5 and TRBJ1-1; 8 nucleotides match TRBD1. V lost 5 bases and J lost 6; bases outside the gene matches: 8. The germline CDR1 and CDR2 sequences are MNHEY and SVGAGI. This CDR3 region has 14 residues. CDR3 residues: CASSRDRGLAEAFF. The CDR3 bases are TGTGCCAGCAGTAGAGACAGGGGTCTGGCTGAAGCTTTCTTT.

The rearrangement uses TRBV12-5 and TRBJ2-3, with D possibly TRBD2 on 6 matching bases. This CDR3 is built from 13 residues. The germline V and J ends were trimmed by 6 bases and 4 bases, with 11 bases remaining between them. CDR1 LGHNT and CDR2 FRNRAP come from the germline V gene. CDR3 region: CASGRDLADTQYF. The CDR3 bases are TGTGCTAGTGGGAGGGACTTGGCAGATACGCAGTATTTT. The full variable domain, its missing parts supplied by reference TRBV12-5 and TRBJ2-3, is DARVTQTPRHKVTEMGQEVTMRCQPILGHNTVFWYRQTMMQGLELLAYFRNRAPLDDSGMPKDRFSAEMPDATLATLKIQPSEPRDSAVYFCASGRDLADTQYFGPGTRLTVL.

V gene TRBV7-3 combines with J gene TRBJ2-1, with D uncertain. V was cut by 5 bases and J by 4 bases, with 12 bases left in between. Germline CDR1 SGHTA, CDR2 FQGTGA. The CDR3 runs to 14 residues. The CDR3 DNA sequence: TGTGCCAGCAGCCCACAAGGAGAGTACAATGAGCAGTTCTTC. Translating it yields CASSPQGEYNEQFF.

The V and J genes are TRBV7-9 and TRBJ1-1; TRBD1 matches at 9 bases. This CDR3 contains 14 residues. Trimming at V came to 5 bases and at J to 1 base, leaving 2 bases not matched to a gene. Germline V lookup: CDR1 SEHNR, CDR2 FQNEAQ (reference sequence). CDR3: CASSIQGANTEAFF. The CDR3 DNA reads TGTGCCAGCAGCATACAGGGGGCGAACACTGAAGCTTTCTTT. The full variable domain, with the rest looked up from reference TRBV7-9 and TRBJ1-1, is DTGVSQNPRHKITKRGQNVTFRCDPISEHNRLYWYRQTLGQGPEFLTYFQNEAQLEKSRLLSDRFSAERPKGSFSTLEIQRTEQGDSAMYLCASSIQGANTEAFFGQGTRLTVV.

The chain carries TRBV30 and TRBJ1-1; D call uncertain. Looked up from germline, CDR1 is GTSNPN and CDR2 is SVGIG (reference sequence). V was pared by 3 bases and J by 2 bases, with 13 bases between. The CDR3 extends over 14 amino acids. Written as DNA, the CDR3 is TGTGCCTGGAGGGGCCGAGGGCGTAACACTGAAGCTTTCTTT. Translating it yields CAWRGRGRNTEAFF.